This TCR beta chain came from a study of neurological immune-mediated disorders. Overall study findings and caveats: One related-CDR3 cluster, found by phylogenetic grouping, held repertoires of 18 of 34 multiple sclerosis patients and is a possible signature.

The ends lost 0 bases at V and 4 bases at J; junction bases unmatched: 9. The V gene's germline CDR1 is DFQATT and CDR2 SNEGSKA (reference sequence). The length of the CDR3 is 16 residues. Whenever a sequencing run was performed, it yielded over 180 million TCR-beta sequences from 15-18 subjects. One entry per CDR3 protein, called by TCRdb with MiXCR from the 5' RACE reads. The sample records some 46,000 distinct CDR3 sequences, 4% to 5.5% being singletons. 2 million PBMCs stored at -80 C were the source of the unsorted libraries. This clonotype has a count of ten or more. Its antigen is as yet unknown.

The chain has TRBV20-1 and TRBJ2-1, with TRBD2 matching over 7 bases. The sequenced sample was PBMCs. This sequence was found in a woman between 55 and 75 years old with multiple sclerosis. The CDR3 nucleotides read TGCAGTGCTAGAGATCAGCGGGACGGATCGTACAATGAGCAGTTCTTC. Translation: CSARDQRDGSYNEQFF.